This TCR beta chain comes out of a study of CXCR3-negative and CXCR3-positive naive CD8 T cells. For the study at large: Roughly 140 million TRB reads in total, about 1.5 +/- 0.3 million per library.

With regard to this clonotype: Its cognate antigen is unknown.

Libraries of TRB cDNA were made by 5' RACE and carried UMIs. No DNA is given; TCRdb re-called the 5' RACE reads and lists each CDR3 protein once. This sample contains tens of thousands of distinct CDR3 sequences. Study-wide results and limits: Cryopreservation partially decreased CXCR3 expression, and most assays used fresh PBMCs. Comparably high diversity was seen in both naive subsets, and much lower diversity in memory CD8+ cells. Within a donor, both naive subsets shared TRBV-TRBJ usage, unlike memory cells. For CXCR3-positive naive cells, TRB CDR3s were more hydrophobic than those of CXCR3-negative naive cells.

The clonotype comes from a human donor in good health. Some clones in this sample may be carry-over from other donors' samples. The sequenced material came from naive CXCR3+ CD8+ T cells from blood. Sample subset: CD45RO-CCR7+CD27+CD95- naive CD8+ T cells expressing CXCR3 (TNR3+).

CDR3 sequence: CASSDREGPNTGELFF. This chain connects TRBV6-4 to TRBJ2-2; the TCRdb D gene call, TRBD2, has no DNA to confirm it. CDR1 is MRHNA, CDR2 SNTAGT, per germline. The length of the CDR3 is 16 residues.